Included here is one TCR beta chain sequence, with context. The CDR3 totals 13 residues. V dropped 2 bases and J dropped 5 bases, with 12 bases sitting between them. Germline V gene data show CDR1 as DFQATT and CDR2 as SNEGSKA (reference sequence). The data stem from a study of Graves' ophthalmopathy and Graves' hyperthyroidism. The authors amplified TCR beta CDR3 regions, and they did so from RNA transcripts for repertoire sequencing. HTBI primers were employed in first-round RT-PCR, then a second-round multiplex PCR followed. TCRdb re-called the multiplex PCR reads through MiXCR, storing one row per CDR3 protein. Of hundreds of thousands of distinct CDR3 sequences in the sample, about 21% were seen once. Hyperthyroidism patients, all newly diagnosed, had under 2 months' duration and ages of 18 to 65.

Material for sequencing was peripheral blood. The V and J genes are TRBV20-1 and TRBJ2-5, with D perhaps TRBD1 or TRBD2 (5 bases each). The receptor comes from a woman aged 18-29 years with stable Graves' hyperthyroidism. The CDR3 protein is CSARRGAGETQYF. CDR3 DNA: TGCAGTGCTAGAAGAGGGGCAGGGGAGACCCAGTACTTC.